This T cell receptor beta chain was sequenced for a study of beta chain features in type 1 diabetes. Germline CDR1 and CDR2: MNHEY and SVGAGI. The CDR3 has 15 residues. V lost 2 bases and J lost 4, with 11 bases in between. The authors reverse transcribed all of the isolated RNA, so sequencing captured expressed TCRB transcripts. Sequenced by immunoSEQ multiplex PCR; TCRdb stores in-frame clones only, minus some. The sample shows hundreds of thousands of clones, about a sixth of them seen only once. Only a few counts were recorded for this clone. This sample includes further DNA sequences coding for the same CDR3.

Material: naive CD4+ T cells from blood. The TCR originated in a woman under 30 in good health. The chain employs TRBV6-5 and TRBJ2-2, with TRBD2 as a possible D gene (6 bases). The CDR3 bases are TGTGCCAGCAGTTACGAGGGAGGAGGCACCGGGGAGCTGTTTTTT. Encoded protein: CASSYEGGGTGELFF.